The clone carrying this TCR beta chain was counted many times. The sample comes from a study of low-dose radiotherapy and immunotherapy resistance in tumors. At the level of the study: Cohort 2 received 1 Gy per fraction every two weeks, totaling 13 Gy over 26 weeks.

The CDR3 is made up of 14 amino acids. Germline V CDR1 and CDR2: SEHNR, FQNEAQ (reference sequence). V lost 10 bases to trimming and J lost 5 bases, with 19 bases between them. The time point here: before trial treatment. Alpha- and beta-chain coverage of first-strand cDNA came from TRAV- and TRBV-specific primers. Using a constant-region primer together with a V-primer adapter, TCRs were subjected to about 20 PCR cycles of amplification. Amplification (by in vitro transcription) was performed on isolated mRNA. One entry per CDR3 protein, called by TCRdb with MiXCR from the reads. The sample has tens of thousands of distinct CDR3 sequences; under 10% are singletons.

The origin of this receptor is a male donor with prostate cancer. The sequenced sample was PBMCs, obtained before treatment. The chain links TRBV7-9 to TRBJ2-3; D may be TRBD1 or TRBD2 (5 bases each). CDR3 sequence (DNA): TGTGCCACCGCTTGGGGGAGTTCTCAAGATACGCAGTATTTT. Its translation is CATAWGSSQDTQYF.